A selection of T cell receptor beta chains follows, all from one sample in a study of Graves' ophthalmopathy and Graves' hyperthyroidism. TCRdb independently ran MiXCR on the multiplex PCR reads; one entry per CDR3 protein. The profile shows around 670,000 distinct CDR3 sequences, roughly two fifths of them singletons. The material sequenced was peripheral blood. These receptors all stem from an adult man with Graves' ophthalmopathy. Each CDR3 is given with its conserved first and last residue. A D gene is named only where the DNA matches it firmly. Part of the rows lack a size; the others show once, few, many or a class for expanded clones.

D	V	size	J	DNA	CDR3
.	TRBV2	.	TRBJ2-7	TGTGCCAGCAGGACCAACATCGAGGACGAGCAGTACTTC	CASRTNIEDEQYF
TRBD1	TRBV5-4	.	TRBJ1-4	TGTGCCAGCAGCCAGTTAGGCAGGGGGCGCGCGGAAAAACTGTTTTTT	CASSQLGRGRAEKLFF
.	TRBV29-1	many	TRBJ2-5	TGCAGCGTTGACAGACAAGAGACCCAGTACTTC	CSVDRQETQYF
.	TRBV20-1	.	TRBJ1-6	TGCAGCGGCAACAGGGAAAATTCACCCCTCCACTTT	CSGNRENSPLHF
.	TRBV20-1	.	TRBJ2-7	TGCAGTGCTAGAGATGGGGACCCCTCCTACGAGCAGTACTTC	CSARDGDPSYEQYF
TRBD2	TRBV7-3	.	TRBJ2-5	TGTGCCAGCAGTGCAAATAGCGGGAGTTCGCAAGAGACCCAGTACTTC	CASSANSGSSQETQYF
.	TRBV14	few	TRBJ2-1	TGTGCCAGCAGCTTGGGCTCGAATGAGCAGTTCTTC	CASSLGSNEQFF
.	TRBV20-1	.	TRBJ1-5	TGCAGTGCTAGCAGACTGATCAGGGGTAATCAGCCCCAGCATTTT	CSASRLIRGNQPQHF
.	TRBV20-1	.	TRBJ2-7	TGCAGTGCTAGAGAGGGACCGGGAGACCAGCAGTACTTC	CSAREGPGDQQYF
.	TRBV12-3/TRBV12-4	once	TRBJ1-1	TGTGCTAGTGGTTTGGGAGAACAAAGGGGGAGTGGTGAAGCTTTCTTT	CASGLGEQRGSGEAFF
.	TRBV10-3	.	TRBJ2-5	TGTGCCATCAGTGACAGGGACACCCAGTACTTC	CAISDRDTQYF
TRBD1	TRBV7-8	many	TRBJ1-2	TGTGCCAGCAGCTTAGAGTTGTCCCGGGACAGGGGGTTCCACTATGGCTACACCTTC	CASSLELSRDRGFHYGYTF
.	TRBV7-3	few	TRBJ1-2	TGTGCCAGCAGTTCCACAGGGATTACTAACTATGGCTACACCTTC	CASSSTGITNYGYTF
.	TRBV2	.	TRBJ1-2	TGTGCCGGGACAATCTATGGCTACACCTTC	CAGTIYGYTF
.	TRBV2	.	TRBJ1-6	TGTGCCAGCAACTTAAAGCTAGATTCACCCCTCGACTTT	CASNLKLDSPLDF
.	TRBV7-8	few	TRBJ1-1	TGTGCCAGCAGCTCCTCGACAGGGAACACTGAAGCTTTCTTT	CASSSSTGNTEAFF
TRBD1	TRBV14	.	TRBJ1-1	TGTGCCAGCAGCCTACTAGGGGGCTCGTACACTGAAGCTTTCTTT	CASSLLGGSYTEAFF
TRBD1	TRBV6-1	.	TRBJ2-7	TGTGCCAGCACCCAAACTTCTTCCGGGACAGGGGGCGAGCAGTACTTC	CASTQTSSGTGGEQYF
TRBD1	TRBV19	.	TRBJ1-1	TGTGCCAGTAGTATCCGGTCGGGACAGGGGAACACTGAAGCTTTCTTT	CASSIRSGQGNTEAFF
TRBD2	TRBV7-2	many	TRBJ2-2	TGTGCCAGCAGGCCTAGCGGGAGCACCGGGGAGCTGTTTTTT	CASRPSGSTGELFF
TRBD1	TRBV9	.	TRBJ2-2	TGTGCCAGCAGGGCAGGGGGAACCGGGGAGCTGTTTTTT	CASRAGGTGELFF
TRBD1	TRBV10-3	.	TRBJ2-7	TGTGCCAGCAGTGGGGGCAGGGGGCGCAACTACGAGCAGTACTTC	CASSGGRGRNYEQYF
.	TRBV4-3	once	TRBJ1-1	TGCGCCAGCAGCCACGGGGGGCGCGAAGCTTTCTTT	CASSHGGREAFF
.	TRBV7-9	many	TRBJ1-1	TGTGCCAGCAGCGTCCGGGGGTCCACTGAAGCTTTCTTT	CASSVRGSTEAFF
.	TRBV10-3	.	TRBJ2-7	TGTGCCAGTAGTCCGGGGAACGAGCTTATCTACGAGCAGTACTTC	CASSPGNELIYEQYF
TRBD2	TRBV7-6	.	TRBJ2-5	TGTGCCAGCGAAAATAGCGGGCTCCAAGAGACCCAGTACTTC	CASENSGLQETQYF
.	TRBV25-1	many	TRBJ1-3	TGTGCCAGCAGTGAGGCAGGGCGAAACACCATATATTTT	CASSEAGRNTIYF
.	TRBV5-4	few	TRBJ2-7	TGTGCCAGCTCACCTGGTTCGGGGACCGAGCAGTACTTC	CASSPGSGTEQYF
.	TRBV14	many	TRBJ2-7	TGTGCCAGCAGCCAAGCCAACCAGGGTATCGACGAGCAGTACTTC	CASSQANQGIDEQYF
TRBD2	TRBV13	.	TRBJ2-5	TGTGCCAGCAGCAGACTAGCGGGGGGGCTTTCTAGAGAGACCCAGTACTTC	CASSRLAGGLSRETQYF
.	TRBV7-9	few	TRBJ1-3	TGTGCCAGCAGCGCCCTAATGGGGGGATCCGGAAACACCATATATTTT	CASSALMGGSGNTIYF
.	TRBV7-2	many	TRBJ1-5	TGTGCCAGCAGCTTTTTGTCGGATCAGCCCCAGCATTTT	CASSFLSDQPQHF
.	TRBV10-3	.	TRBJ1-1	TGTGCCAGCAGACCCCTGACGGCGAACACTGAAGCTTTCTTT	CASRPLTANTEAFF
TRBD2	TRBV19	many	TRBJ2-5	TGTGCTTCAGGACTAGCGGGGGGACTCCAAGAGACCCAGTACTTC	CASGLAGGLQETQYF
.	TRBV29-1	many	TRBJ1-1	TGCAGCGTTGAAGATGGGGACGGCCTACGCACTGAAGCTTTCTTT	CSVEDGDGLRTEAFF
TRBD1	TRBV15	.	TRBJ1-2	TGTGCCACCAGCCAAGGGACAGGGGTTAACTATGGCTACACCTTC	CATSQGTGVNYGYTF
TRBD2	TRBV9	.	TRBJ2-5	TGTGCCAGCAGCCCGACGACCGGGGGGGAGACCCAGTACTTC	CASSPTTGGETQYF
TRBD1	TRBV10-3	.	TRBJ2-7	TGTGCCATCAGAGGGACAGGGATGGCCTACGAGCAGTACTTC	CAIRGTGMAYEQYF
.	TRBV25-1	many	TRBJ2-3	TGTGCCAGCAGTGAAATGGAGGAATTCACAGATACGCAGTATTTT	CASSEMEEFTDTQYF